Reported below is one TCR beta chain. What it binds is not known. Pooled CD45RO+ cells and CCR7-negative CD45RA+ TemRA cells made up CD8 memory. Each subset's genomic DNA was shared equally among a number of immunoSEQ plates. Assay: immunoSEQ multiplex PCR; the TCRdb copy retains only in-frame clones and omits some. Counted here are around 370,000 clones, about 96% occurring once; the ten biggest clones make up more than 0.3%. This entry is derived from a study of shared clonotypes between healthy human individuals. Study-wide results and caveats: Compared with memory subsets, naive subsets generally had larger estimated richness. In contrast to clonotypes shared by all four donors, non-shared clonotypes had lower generation probabilities.

V lost 1 base and J 6 bases, leaving 14 bases between the germline ends. The CDR3 covers 14 residues. The chain combines TRBV5-3 with TRBJ2-7, with D possibly being TRBD1 or TRBD2 (5 bases each). TRBV5-3 is marked as an open reading frame, function uncertain. This receptor was taken from a man between 25 and 39 years old in good health. The specimen sequenced was memory CD8+ T cells sorted from blood. Subset defined: CD45RO+ cells pooled with CCR7-negative TemRA cells. The CDR3 protein is CARSLRVGRGEQYF. The CDR3 DNA reads TGTGCCAGAAGCTTGCGGGTGGGACGGGGCGAGCAGTACTTC.